Below are 6 T cell receptor beta chains sequenced from a single sample in a study of blood T cells in healthy people across ages. Using a J-beta primer mix together with a sample-barcoded 5' primer, a second PCR was run for about 7 to 12 cycles. TCRdb called the 5' RACE reads again in MiXCR, with one record for every CDR3 protein. The profile shows 1.5 million to 2 million distinct CDR3 sequences, around half of them singletons. The sequenced material came from blood. Receptors originate from a woman aged 40 to 50 in good health.

CDR3 region: CASCFTQGTSSYEQYF. The CDR3 DNA reads as TGTGCCAGCTGCTTCACCCAGGGCACAAGCTCCTACGAGCAGTACTTC. The chain employs TRBV2 and TRBJ2-5; the D gene is possibly TRBD1 (5 bases). The DNA matches TRBJ2-7 better at its end, which makes the J call doubtful. CDR1 and CDR2 (germline): SNHLY, FYNNEI. The CDR3 length is 16 residues.

This chain links TRBV7-9 with TRBJ2-7; no definite D call. Trimming removed 4 bases from V and 0 bases from J, with 10 bases in between. The CDR3 totals 14 residues. CDR1 SEHNR and CDR2 FQNEAQ come from the germline V gene (reference sequence). The CDR3 nucleotides read TGTGCCAGCAGCTCGACAAGCAGCTCCTACGAGCAGTACTTC. Amino acid sequence: CASSSTSSSYEQYF.

This clonotype was counted a single time. This chain uses TRBV6-1 with TRBJ2-3, with TRBD2 matching 10 bases. The CDR3 sequence is 17 residues long. CDR1 and CDR2 (germline): MNHNS, SASEGT. With 6 bases clipped from V and 2 bases from J, the junction kept 11 bases outside the gene matches. CDR3 nucleotide sequence: TGTGCCAGCAGACGCCGACTAGCGGGTGGGGCCACAGATACGCAGTATTTT. Translated: CASRRRLAGGATDTQYF.

This CDR3 reads CASRGLAGAIRSYNEQYF. CDR3 DNA sequence: TGTGCCAGCAGGGGACTAGCGGGGGCTATTAGGTCCTACAATGAGCAGTACTTC. V and J are TRBV28 and TRBJ2-1; 14 bases are shared with TRBD2. The closer fit of TRBJ2-7 to the DNA end suggests the J call may be wrong. CDR1 is MDHEN and CDR2 is SYDVKM in the germline V gene. This CDR3 contains 18 residues.

The rearrangement joins TRBV6-5 to TRBJ2-2; 9 bases match TRBD2. J lost 0 bases, V lost 3 bases, and 2 bases had no gene match. CDR1 is MNHEY, CDR2 SVGAGI, per germline. The CDR3 contains 16 residues. CDR3 in amino acids: CASSYSGGTNTGELFF. Here the CDR3 DNA reads TGTGCCAGCAGTTATAGCGGGGGTACGAACACCGGGGAGCTGTTTTTT.

This clonotype occurred once. The V gene is TRBV6-5, the J gene TRBJ2-2; D gene ambiguous. Trimming cost V 1 base and J 6 bases, with 6 bases left between them. The CDR3 has 13 amino acids. Germline loops: CDR1 MNHEY, CDR2 SVGAGI. In nucleotides, the CDR3 is TGTGCCAGCAGTTACTTTGCTGCCGGGGAGCTGTTTTTT. Protein sequence: CASSYFAAGELFF.